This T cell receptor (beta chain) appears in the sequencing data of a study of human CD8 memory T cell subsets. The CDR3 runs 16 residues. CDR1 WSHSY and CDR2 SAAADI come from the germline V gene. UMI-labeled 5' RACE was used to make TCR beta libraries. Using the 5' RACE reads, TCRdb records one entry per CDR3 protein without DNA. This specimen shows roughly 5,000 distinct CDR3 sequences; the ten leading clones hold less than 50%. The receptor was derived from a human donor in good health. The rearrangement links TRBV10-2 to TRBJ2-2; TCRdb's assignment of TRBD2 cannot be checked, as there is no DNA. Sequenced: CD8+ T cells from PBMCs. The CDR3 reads CASSHWTSGITGELFF.